This T cell receptor beta chain was recorded in a study of blood T cell repertoires in COVID-19. The CDR3 sequence is 18 residues long. CDR1 is MDHEN and CDR2 is SYDVKM in the germline V gene. V dropped 7 bases and J dropped 0; count of bases not matched to a gene: 12. TCRdb's table, derived via immunoSEQ multiplex PCR, lists solely in-frame clones and lacks some. The sample includes fewer than 350,000 clones, 85% of them seen just once. The material sequenced was PBMCs or T cells enriched from blood (not recorded which). The clonotype was recovered from a woman aged 30 to 39 who had been exposed to COVID-19. The V call is TRBV28, the J call TRBJ1-3; 10 bases align to TRBD1. The CDR3 DNA sequence: TGTGCCAGCAATTCCCCGGGACAGGGGCATAGCTCTGGAAACACCATATATTTT. Encoded protein: CASNSPGQGHSSGNTIYF.